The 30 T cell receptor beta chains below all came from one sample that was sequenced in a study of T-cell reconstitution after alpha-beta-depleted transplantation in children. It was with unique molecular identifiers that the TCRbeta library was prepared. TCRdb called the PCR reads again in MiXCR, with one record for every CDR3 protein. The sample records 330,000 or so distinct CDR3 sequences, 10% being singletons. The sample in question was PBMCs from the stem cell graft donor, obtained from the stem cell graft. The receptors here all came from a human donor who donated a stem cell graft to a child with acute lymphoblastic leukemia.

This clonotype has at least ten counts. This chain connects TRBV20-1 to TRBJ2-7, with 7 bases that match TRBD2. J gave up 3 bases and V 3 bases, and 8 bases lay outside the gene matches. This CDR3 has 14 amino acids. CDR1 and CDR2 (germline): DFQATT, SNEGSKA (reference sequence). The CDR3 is CSASSREIGYEQYF. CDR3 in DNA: TGCAGTGCTAGTTCGCGGGAGATCGGCTACGAGCAGTACTTC.

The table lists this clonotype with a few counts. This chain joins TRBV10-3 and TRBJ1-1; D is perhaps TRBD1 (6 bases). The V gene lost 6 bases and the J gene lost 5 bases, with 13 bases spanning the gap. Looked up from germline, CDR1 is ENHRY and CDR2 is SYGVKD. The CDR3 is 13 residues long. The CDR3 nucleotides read TGTGCCATCAGCGCAGGGGCGGCGACTGAAGCTTTCTTT. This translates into CAISAGAATEAFF.

The CDR3 sequence is CASSVYQGEQYF. As DNA, the CDR3 is TGTGCCAGTTCAGTTTACCAGGGGGAGCAGTACTTC. The rearrangement links TRBV27 to TRBJ2-7; D may be TRBD1 (6 bases). Germline CDR1 MNHEY, CDR2 SMNVEV (reference sequence). CDR3 length equals 12 residues. With 9 bases removed from V and 7 bases from J, the gap between germline ends came to 16 bases.

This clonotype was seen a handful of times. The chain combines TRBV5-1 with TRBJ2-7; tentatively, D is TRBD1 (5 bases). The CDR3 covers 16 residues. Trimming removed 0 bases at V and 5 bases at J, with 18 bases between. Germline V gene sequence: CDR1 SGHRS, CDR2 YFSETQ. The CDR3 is CASSLEAQGLGNEQYF. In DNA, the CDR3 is TGCGCCAGCAGCTTGGAAGCGCAGGGATTGGGGAACGAGCAGTACTTC.

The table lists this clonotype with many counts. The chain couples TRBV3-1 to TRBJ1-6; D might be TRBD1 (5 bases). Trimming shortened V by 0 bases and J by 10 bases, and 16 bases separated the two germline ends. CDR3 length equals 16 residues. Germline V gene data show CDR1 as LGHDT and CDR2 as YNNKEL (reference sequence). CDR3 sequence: CASSQDINRPLSPLHF. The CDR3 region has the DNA TGTGCCAGCAGCCAAGATATTAACAGGCCTTTGTCACCCCTCCACTTT.

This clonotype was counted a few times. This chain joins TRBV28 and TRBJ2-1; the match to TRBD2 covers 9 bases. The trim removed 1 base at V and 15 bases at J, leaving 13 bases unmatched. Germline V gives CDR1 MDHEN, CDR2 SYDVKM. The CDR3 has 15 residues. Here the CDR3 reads CASSLYPGVSGSAFF. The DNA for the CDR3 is TGTGCCAGCAGTTTATACCCGGGAGTTAGCGGGAGCGCGTTCTTC.

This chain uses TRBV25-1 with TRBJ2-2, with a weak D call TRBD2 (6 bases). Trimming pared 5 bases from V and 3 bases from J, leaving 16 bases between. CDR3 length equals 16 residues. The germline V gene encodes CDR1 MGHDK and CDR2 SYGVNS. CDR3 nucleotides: TGTGCCAGCAGTCCCCTTGGGGGGATAGACACCGGGGAGCTGTTTTTT. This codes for CASSPLGGIDTGELFF. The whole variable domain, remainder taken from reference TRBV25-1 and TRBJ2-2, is EADIYQTPRYLVIGTGKKITLECSQTMGHDKMYWYQQDPGMELHLIHYSYGVNSTEKGDLSSESTVSRIRTEHFPLTLESARPSHTSQYLCASSPLGGIDTGELFFGEGSRLTVL.

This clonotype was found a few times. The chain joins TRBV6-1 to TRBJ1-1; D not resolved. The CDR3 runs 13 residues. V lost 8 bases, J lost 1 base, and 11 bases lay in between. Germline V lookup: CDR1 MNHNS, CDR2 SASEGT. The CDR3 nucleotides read TGTGCCAGCGTGGCAGGCCCGAACACTGAAGCTTTCTTT. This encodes CASVAGPNTEAFF.

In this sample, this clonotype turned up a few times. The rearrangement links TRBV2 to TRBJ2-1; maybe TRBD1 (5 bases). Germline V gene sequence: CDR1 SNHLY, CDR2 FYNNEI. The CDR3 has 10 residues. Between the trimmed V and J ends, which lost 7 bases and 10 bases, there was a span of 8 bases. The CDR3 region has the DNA TGTGCCAGCAATCAGGGCGAGCAGTTCTTC. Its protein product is CASNQGEQFF. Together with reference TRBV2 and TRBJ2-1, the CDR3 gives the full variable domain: EPEVTQTPSHQVTQMGQEVILRCVPISNHLYFYWYRQILGQKVEFLVSFYNNEISEKSEIFDDQFSVERPDGSNFTLKIRSTKLEDSAMYFCASNQGEQFFGPGTRLTVL.

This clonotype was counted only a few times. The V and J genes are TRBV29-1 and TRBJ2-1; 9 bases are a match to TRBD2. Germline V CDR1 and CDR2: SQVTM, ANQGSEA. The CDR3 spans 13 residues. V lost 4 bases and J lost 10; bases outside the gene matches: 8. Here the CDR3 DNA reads TGCAGCGTTGCTCTAGCGGGATATCGGGAGCAGTTCTTC. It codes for CSVALAGYREQFF.

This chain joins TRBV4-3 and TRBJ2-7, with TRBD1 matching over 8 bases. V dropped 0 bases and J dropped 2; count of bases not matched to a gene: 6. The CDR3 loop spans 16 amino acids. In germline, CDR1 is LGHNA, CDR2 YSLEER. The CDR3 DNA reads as TGCGCCAGCAGCCAAGATGCAGGGGGCTTCGCCTACGAGCAGTACTTC. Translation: CASSQDAGGFAYEQYF.

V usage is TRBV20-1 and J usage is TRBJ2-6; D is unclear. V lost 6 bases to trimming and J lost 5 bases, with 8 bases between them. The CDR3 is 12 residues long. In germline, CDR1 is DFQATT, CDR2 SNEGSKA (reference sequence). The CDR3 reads CSAKPRANVLTF. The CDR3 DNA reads TGCAGTGCGAAGCCGCGGGCCAACGTCCTGACTTTC.

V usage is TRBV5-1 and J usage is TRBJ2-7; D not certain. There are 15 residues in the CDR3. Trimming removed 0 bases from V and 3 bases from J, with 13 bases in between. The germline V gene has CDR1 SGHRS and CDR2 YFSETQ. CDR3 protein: CASSLGPRAHYEQYF. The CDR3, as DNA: TGCGCCAGCAGCTTGGGACCCCGGGCCCACTACGAGCAGTACTTC.

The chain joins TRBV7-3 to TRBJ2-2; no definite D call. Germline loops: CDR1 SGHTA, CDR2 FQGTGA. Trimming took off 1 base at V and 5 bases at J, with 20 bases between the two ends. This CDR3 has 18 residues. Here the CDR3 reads CASSLMGLPGSSTGELFF. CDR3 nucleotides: TGTGCCAGCAGCTTAATGGGATTACCGGGCTCTTCTACCGGGGAGCTGTTTTTT.

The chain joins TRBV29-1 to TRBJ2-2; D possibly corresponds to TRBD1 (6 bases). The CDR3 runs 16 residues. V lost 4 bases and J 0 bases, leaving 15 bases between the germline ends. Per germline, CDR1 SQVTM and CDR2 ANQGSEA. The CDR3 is CSVVVFDRSNTGELFF. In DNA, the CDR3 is TGCAGCGTTGTTGTGTTCGACAGGTCGAACACCGGGGAGCTGTTTTTT.

The CDR3 is CASSVVSGTYNEQFF. The DNA for the CDR3 is TGTGCCAGCAGCGTAGTTAGCGGGACCTACAATGAGCAGTTCTTC. The chain carries TRBV9 and TRBJ2-1; TRBD2 agrees at 8 bases. This CDR3 has 15 residues. J lost 2 bases, V lost 0 bases, and 1 base had no gene match. CDR1 is SGDLS, CDR2 YYNGEE, per germline.

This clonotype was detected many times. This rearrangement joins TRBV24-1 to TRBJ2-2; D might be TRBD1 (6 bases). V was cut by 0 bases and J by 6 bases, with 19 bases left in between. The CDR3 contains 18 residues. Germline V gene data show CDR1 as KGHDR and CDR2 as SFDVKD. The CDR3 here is CATSDLEGVKGKAGELFF. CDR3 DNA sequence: TGTGCCACCAGTGATTTGGAGGGGGTGAAGGGCAAGGCCGGGGAGCTGTTTTTT.

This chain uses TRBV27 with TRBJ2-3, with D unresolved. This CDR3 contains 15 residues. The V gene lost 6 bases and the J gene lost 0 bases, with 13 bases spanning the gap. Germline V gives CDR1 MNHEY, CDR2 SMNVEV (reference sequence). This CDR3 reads CASSETVASTDTQYF. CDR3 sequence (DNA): TGTGCCAGCAGCGAGACGGTCGCTAGCACAGATACGCAGTATTTT.

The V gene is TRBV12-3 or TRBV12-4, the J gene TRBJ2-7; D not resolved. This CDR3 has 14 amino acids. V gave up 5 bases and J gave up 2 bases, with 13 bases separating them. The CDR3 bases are TGTGCCAGCAGTCGGTTCTCGGGTCCCTACGAGCAGTACTTC. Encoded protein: CASSRFSGPYEQYF.

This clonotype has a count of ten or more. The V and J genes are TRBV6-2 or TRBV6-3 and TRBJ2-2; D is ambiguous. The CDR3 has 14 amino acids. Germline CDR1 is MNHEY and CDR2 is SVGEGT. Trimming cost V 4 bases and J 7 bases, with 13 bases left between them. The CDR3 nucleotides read TGTGCCAGCAGTTTACCCTACAAAGACGGGGAGCTGTTTTTT. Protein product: CASSLPYKDGELFF.

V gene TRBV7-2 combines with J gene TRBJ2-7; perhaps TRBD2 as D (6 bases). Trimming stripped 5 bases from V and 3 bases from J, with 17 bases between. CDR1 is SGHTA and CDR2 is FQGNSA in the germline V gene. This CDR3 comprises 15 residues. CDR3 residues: CASSMTRGLHYEQYF. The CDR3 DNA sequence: TGTGCCAGCAGCATGACCCGGGGGTTACACTACGAGCAGTACTTC.

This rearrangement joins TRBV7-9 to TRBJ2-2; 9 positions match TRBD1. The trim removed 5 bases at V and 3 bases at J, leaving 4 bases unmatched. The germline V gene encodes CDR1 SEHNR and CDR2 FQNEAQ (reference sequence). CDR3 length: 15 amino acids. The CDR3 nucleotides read TGTGCCAGCAGCCCCTGGGACAGGGACACCGGGGAGCTGTTTTTT. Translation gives CASSPWDRDTGELFF. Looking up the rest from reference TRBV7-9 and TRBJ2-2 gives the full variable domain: DTGVSQNPRHKITKRGQNVTFRCDPISEHNRLYWYRQTLGQGPEFLTYFQNEAQLEKSRLLSDRFSAERPKGSFSTLEIQRTEQGDSAMYLCASSPWDRDTGELFFGEGSRLTVL.

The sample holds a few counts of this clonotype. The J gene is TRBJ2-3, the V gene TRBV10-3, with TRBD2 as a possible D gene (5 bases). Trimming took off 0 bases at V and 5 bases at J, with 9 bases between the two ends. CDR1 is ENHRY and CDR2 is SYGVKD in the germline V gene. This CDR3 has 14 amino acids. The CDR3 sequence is CAISESRAIDTQYF. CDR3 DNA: TGTGCCATCAGTGAGTCGAGGGCGATAGATACGCAGTATTTT.

CDR3 sequence: CASSLSGNYNEQFF. In nucleotides, the CDR3 is TGTGCCAGCAGCCTTAGCGGGAACTACAATGAGCAGTTCTTC. V gene TRBV27 combines with J gene TRBJ2-1; TRBD2 matches 8 bases. V trimming: 6 bases; J trimming: 3 bases; junction bases outside the gene matches: 4. The CDR3 spans 14 residues. CDR1 MNHEY and CDR2 SMNVEV come from the germline V gene (reference sequence).

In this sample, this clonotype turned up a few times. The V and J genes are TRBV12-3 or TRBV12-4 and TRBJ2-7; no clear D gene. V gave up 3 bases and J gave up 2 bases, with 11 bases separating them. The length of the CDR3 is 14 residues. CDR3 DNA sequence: TGTGCCAGCAGTTTTCGTCAAAACCCCTACGAGCAGTACTTC. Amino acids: CASSFRQNPYEQYF.

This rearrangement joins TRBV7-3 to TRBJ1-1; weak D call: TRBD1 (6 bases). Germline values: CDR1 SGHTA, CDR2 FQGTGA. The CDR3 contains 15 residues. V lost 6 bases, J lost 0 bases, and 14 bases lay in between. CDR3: CASSYATGMNTEAFF. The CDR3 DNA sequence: TGTGCCAGCAGTTACGCCACAGGGATGAACACTGAAGCTTTCTTT.

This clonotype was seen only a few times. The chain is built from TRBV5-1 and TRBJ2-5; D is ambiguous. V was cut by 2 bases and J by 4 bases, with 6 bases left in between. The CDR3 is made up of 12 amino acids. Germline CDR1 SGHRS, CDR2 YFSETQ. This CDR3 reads CASSLHSETQYF. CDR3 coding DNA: TGCGCCAGCAGCTTACACTCAGAGACCCAGTACTTC.

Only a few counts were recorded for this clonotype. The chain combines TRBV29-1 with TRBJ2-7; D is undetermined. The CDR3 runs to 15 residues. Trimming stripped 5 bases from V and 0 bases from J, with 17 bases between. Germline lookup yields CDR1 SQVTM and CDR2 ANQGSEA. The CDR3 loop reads CSVMFGGSSSYEQYF. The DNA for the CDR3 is TGCAGCGTTATGTTTGGCGGCTCGAGCTCCTACGAGCAGTACTTC.

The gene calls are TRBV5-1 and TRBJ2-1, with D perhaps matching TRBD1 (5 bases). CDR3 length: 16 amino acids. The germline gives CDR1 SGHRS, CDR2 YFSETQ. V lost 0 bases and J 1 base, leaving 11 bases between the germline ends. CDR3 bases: TGCGCCAGCAGCTTGGCCAGGGAAGGTTCCTACAATGAGCAGTTCTTC. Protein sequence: CASSLAREGSYNEQFF.

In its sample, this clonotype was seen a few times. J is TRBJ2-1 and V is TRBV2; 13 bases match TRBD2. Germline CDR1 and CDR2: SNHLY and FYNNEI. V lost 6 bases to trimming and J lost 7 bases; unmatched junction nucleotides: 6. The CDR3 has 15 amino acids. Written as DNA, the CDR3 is TGTGCCAGCAGGTTACTAGCGGGAGGGCCAAATGAGCAGTTCTTC. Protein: CASRLLAGGPNEQFF.